Reported below is one TCR beta chain. As yet, its antigen is unknown. The sample comes from a study of CXCR4 blockade with PD-1 therapy in pancreatic cancer. Profiled with immunoSEQ multiplex PCR; TCRdb holds only in-frame clones, not every one. The sample consists of around 5,300 clones, about 60% of them appearing once. The CDR3 is 16 amino acids. Germline V CDR1 and CDR2: KGHSH, LQKENI. With 3 bases removed from V and 1 base from J, the gap between germline ends came to 15 bases. Overall study findings and caveats: More frequent amino acid clones had more nucleotide rearrangements, suggesting convergent selection.

The rearrangement uses TRBV18 and TRBJ1-1, with D tentatively TRBD1 (5 bases). Sequences were obtained from tumor tissue. The receptor was isolated from a human donor with pancreatic ductal adenocarcinoma. CDR3 loop: CASSPTEGTGNTEAFF. CDR3 nucleotides: TGTGCCAGCTCACCTACGGAAGGGACGGGGAACACTGAAGCTTTCTTT.